The 25 T cell receptor beta chains below were found in one sample sequenced in a study of blood T cell repertoires in COVID-19. Measured with immunoSEQ multiplex PCR; TCRdb has only the in-frame clones, and not every one. The table has a few hundred thousand clones, around 89% seen once; the top ten hold about 9.3%. Sequenced material: PBMCs or T cells enriched from blood (not recorded which). These receptors were collected from a man in his forties who had recovered from COVID-19.

The chain joins TRBV28 to TRBJ2-1; the match to TRBD2 covers 7 bases. The CDR3 loop spans 17 amino acids. Germline assignment: CDR1 MDHEN and CDR2 SYDVKM. V lost 5 bases and J lost 0; bases outside the gene matches: 10. The CDR3 nucleotides read TGTGCCAGCAGTCCCACCTTCGGGGGGTTCTCCTACAATGAGCAGTTCTTC. Residues: CASSPTFGGFSYNEQFF.

This clone was recorded only once. The chain employs TRBV3-1 (or the pseudogene TRBV3-2) and TRBJ2-7; D might be TRBD2 (7 bases). This CDR3 spans 16 amino acids. Trimming shortened V by 6 bases and J by 6 bases, and 24 bases separated the two germline ends. Germline CDR1 reads LGHDT; CDR2 reads YNNKEL (reference sequence). The CDR3 sequence: CASSHGQPGTKPEQYF. The CDR3 bases are TGTGCCAGCAGTCACGGACAGCCTGGGACTAAACCCGAGCAGTACTTC.

This chain joins TRBV11-2 and TRBJ2-3; 11 nucleotides line up with TRBD2. Trimming took 3 bases from V and 1 from J; bases not matched to a gene: 3. Germline CDR1 SGHAT, CDR2 FQNNGV. The CDR3 totals 16 residues. CDR3 sequence: CASSFLAGGGTDTQYF. For the CDR3, the DNA is TGTGCCAGCAGCTTCTTAGCGGGGGGGGGCACAGATACGCAGTATTTT.

The chain recombines TRBV10-3 with TRBJ2-5; maybe TRBD1 (7 bases). The germline CDR1 and CDR2 sequences are ENHRY and SYGVKD. Trimming stripped 4 bases from V and 1 base from J, with 13 bases between. This CDR3 spans 15 amino acids. CDR3 bases: TGTGCCATCAGTGGGCGGGACAGTAGCCAAGAGACCCAGTACTTC. Protein product: CAISGRDSSQETQYF.

The chain couples TRBV7-8 to TRBJ1-1; the match to TRBD1 covers 7 bases. Per the germline V gene, CDR1 is SGHVS and CDR2 is FQNEAQ. With 1 base clipped from V and 5 bases from J, the junction kept 4 bases outside the gene matches. This CDR3 spans 14 amino acids. CDR3 in amino acids: CASSLEGARTEAFF. CDR3 nucleotides: TGTGCCAGCAGCTTAGAGGGGGCGAGGACTGAAGCTTTCTTT.

This chain uses TRBV19 with TRBJ2-1, with D possibly matching TRBD1 (5 bases). V was shortened by 5 bases and J by 0 bases, with 11 bases between the two germline ends. The germline gives CDR1 LNHDA, CDR2 SQIVND (reference sequence). The CDR3 has 15 residues. The CDR3 spells CASSGARSSYNEQFF. CDR3 DNA sequence: TGTGCCAGTAGTGGGGCCCGAAGCTCCTACAATGAGCAGTTCTTC.

V usage is TRBV27 and J usage is TRBJ2-3; TRBD2 agrees at 8 bases. The junction had 17 bases not matched to a gene; V was cut back by 6 bases and J by 6 bases. Germline-derived CDR1 and CDR2 are MNHEY and SMNVEV (reference sequence). This CDR3 contains 17 residues. CDR3: CASSSPRGRLKADTQYF. The CDR3 DNA follows: TGTGCCAGCAGCTCCCCTCGCGGGAGGCTTAAGGCGGATACGCAGTATTTT.

The chain couples TRBV7-2 to TRBJ2-2, with 9 bases matching TRBD2. The trim removed 5 bases at V and 2 bases at J, leaving 9 bases unmatched. This CDR3 is 17 amino acids long. CDR1 is SGHTA, CDR2 FQGNSA, per germline. For the CDR3, the DNA is TGTGCCAGCAGCAAGAGGACTAGCGCGATCAACACCGGGGAGCTGTTTTTT. This translates into CASSKRTSAINTGELFF.

The chain is built from TRBV5-6 and TRBJ2-2; no reliable D call. In germline, CDR1 is SGHDT, CDR2 YYEEEE. CDR3 length: 15 residues. V was cut by 2 bases and J by 1 base, with 9 bases left in between. Here the CDR3 reads CASSFRVQNTGELFF. The CDR3 nucleotides read TGTGCCAGCAGCTTTCGGGTCCAGAACACCGGGGAGCTGTTTTTT.

The J gene is TRBJ2-7, the V gene TRBV4-2, with D unclear. The CDR3 covers 13 residues. V lost 4 bases, J lost 2 bases, and 9 bases lay in between. The germline CDR1 and CDR2 sequences are LGHNA and YNFKEQ. CDR3 DNA: TGTGCCAGCAGCCCCGCTGGGCCCTACGAGCAGTACTTC. The encoded protein is CASSPAGPYEQYF.

V is TRBV7-9 and J is TRBJ1-2; no clear D gene. Deletions cut 1 base from V and 1 base from J, with 7 bases between. The CDR3 has 14 amino acids. CDR1 and CDR2 (germline): SEHNR, FQNEAQ (reference sequence). CDR3 nucleotide sequence: TGTGCCAGCAGCTTAGGTGGAGTTAACTATGGCTACACCTTC. Protein sequence: CASSLGGVNYGYTF.

The chain links TRBV28 to TRBJ2-7; TRBD1 matches 11 bases. Germline trimming cut 4 bases from V and 7 bases from J; bases unmatched to any gene: 9. The CDR3 loop spans 15 amino acids. Germline CDR1 reads MDHEN; CDR2 reads SYDVKM. CDR3 region: CASSSGGTGGEEQYF. In nucleotides, the CDR3 is TGTGCCAGCAGTTCCGGTGGGACAGGGGGTGAAGAGCAGTACTTC.

The chain joins TRBV28 to TRBJ1-5; the D gene is possibly TRBD1 (5 bases). The length of the CDR3 is 16 residues. Germline CDR1 is MDHEN and CDR2 is SYDVKM. The V end was cut by 1 base, the J end by 3 bases, with 13 bases between. In DNA form, the CDR3 reads TGTGCCAGCAGTTTATTTGGCAGGGCGGACAATCAGCCCCAGCATTTT. Translation gives CASSLFGRADNQPQHF.

V and J are TRBV5-1 and TRBJ1-3; TRBD1 matches at 7 bases. The CDR3 extends over 19 amino acids. Trimming at V came to 0 bases and at J to 4 bases, leaving 16 bases not matched to a gene. The germline gives CDR1 SGHRS, CDR2 YFSETQ. The CDR3 here is CASSLEGAGFTDLGNTIYF. The CDR3 DNA follows: TGCGCCAGCAGCTTGGAGGGGGCAGGCTTTACGGATTTGGGAAACACCATATATTTT.

The V gene is TRBV7-2, the J gene TRBJ1-3; weak D call: TRBD1 (6 bases). V was pared by 5 bases and J by 8 bases, with 13 bases between. CDR1 SGHTA and CDR2 FQGNSA come from the germline V gene. The CDR3 loop spans 13 amino acids. CDR3 residues: CASSPRTDDTIYF. The CDR3 coding sequence is TGTGCCAGCAGCCCTCGGACAGATGACACCATATATTTT.

The chain couples TRBV5-1 to TRBJ2-2; 8 nucleotides line up with TRBD1. The CDR3 runs to 14 residues. V gave up 3 bases and J gave up 5 bases; unmatched junction bases: 3. CDR1 is SGHRS and CDR2 is YFSETQ in the germline V gene. The DNA of the CDR3 is TGCGCCAGCAGCTCCTGGACAGGGACCGGGGAGCTGTTTTTT. Amino acid sequence: CASSSWTGTGELFF.

The chain uses TRBV3-1 (or the pseudogene TRBV3-2) and TRBJ1-4; 9 nucleotides align to TRBD1. This CDR3 contains 15 residues. V lost 5 bases, J lost 5 bases, and 6 bases stayed unmatched. CDR1 LGHDT and CDR2 YNNKEL come from the germline V gene (reference sequence). CDR3 bases: TGTGCCAGCAGCTTGAGGGGGACAGGGAATGAAAAACTGTTTTTT. Residues: CASSLRGTGNEKLFF.

The chain combines TRBV9 with TRBJ2-2, with D perhaps matching TRBD1 (6 bases). The CDR3 covers 14 residues. Trimming took 2 bases from V and 5 from J, leaving 10 bases between them. CDR1 is SGDLS, CDR2 YYNGEE, per germline. In DNA, the CDR3 is TGTGCCAGCAGCGTCACGCAGGGGACCGGGGAGCTGTTTTTT. This sequence encodes CASSVTQGTGELFF.

The chain recombines TRBV4-1 with TRBJ1-2, with TRBD1 matching over 8 bases. The germline CDR1 and CDR2 sequences are MGHRA and YSYEKL. This CDR3 has 18 amino acids. V trimming: 3 bases; J trimming: 8 bases; junction bases outside the gene matches: 20. The CDR3 sequence is CASSHLLVRDRTRRGYTF. For the CDR3, the DNA is TGCGCCAGCAGCCACCTCCTTGTGCGGGACAGGACCCGTCGGGGCTACACCTTC.

This clone was recorded a few times. CDR3 nucleotide sequence: TGTGCCAGTAGAGGGACAGGGGGCGTAATTAGCAATCAGCCCCAGCATTTT. Residues: CASRGTGGVISNQPQHF. The chain recombines TRBV19 with TRBJ1-5; TRBD1 matches 12 bases. After removal of 6 bases from V and 0 bases from J, the junction contained 6 bases not matched to a gene. This CDR3 has 17 amino acids. CDR1 LNHDA and CDR2 SQIVND come from the germline V gene (reference sequence).

This CDR3 is CASSPGGGNTEAFF. In DNA, the CDR3 is TGTGCCAGCTCACCGGGTGGAGGGAACACTGAAGCTTTCTTT. The rearrangement links TRBV18 to TRBJ1-1; unclear D gene. In germline, CDR1 is KGHSH, CDR2 LQKENI. CDR3 length: 14 residues. V lost 3 bases, J lost 1 base, and 9 bases lay in between.

In this sample, this clone turned up a few times. The gene calls are TRBV7-3 and TRBJ2-2, with TRBD1 identical over 7 bases. V gave up 4 bases and J gave up 2 bases; unmatched junction bases: 7. CDR1 is SGHTA, CDR2 FQGTGA, per germline. This CDR3 has 16 residues. CDR3 sequence (DNA): TGTGCCAGCAGCTCCGGACAGGCCGGTAACACCGGGGAGCTGTTTTTT. It is translated as CASSSGQAGNTGELFF.

The V call is TRBV7-2, the J call TRBJ1-6; D is possibly TRBD1 (6 bases). The V end was cut by 3 bases, the J end by 13 bases, with 16 bases between. Germline V gene data show CDR1 as SGHTA and CDR2 as FQGNSA. This CDR3 contains 14 residues. CDR3 nucleotide sequence: TGTGCCAGCAGCTTCCGACAGGCAAGGAGGCCCCTCCACTTT. It specifies CASSFRQARRPLHF.

The rearrangement links TRBV6-4 to TRBJ2-5; 11 bases map to TRBD2. The CDR3 spans 15 residues. Germline CDR1 and CDR2: MRHNA and SNTAGT. V dropped 5 bases and J dropped 2; count of bases not matched to a gene: 4. CDR3 protein: CASSPGLADQETQYF. CDR3 nucleotides: TGTGCCAGCAGTCCGGGACTAGCGGATCAAGAGACCCAGTACTTC.

V and J are TRBV13 and TRBJ1-1; the match to TRBD1 covers 7 bases. The ends lost 4 bases at V and 4 bases at J; junction bases unmatched: 3. CDR1 and CDR2 (germline): PRHDT, FYEKMQ (reference sequence). This CDR3 is built from 13 residues. The CDR3 loop reads CASSYDRATEAFF. CDR3 DNA: TGTGCCAGCAGCTACGACAGGGCCACTGAAGCTTTCTTT. The whole variable domain, remainder taken from reference TRBV13 and TRBJ1-1, is AAGVIQSPRHLIKEKRETATLKCYPIPRHDTVYWYQQGPGQDPQFLISFYEKMQSDKGSIPDRFSAQQFSDYHSELNMSSLELGDSALYFCASSYDRATEAFFGQGTRLTVV.